The 22 T cell receptor beta chains below were found in one sample sequenced in a study of OX40 agonist ivuxolimab in advanced cancers. Clones were read by immunoSEQ multiplex PCR, and TCRdb kept only the in-frame ones, dropping some. Counted here are under 95,000 clones, about 89% occurring once; the ten biggest clones make up roughly 0.77%. The material sequenced was CD4+ or CD8+ T cells sorted from blood, taken in a trial of the OX40 agonist ivuxolimab. The receptors come from an adult with an advanced solid tumor such as melanoma, head and neck, liver or kidney cancer.

The CDR3 DNA reads as TGTGCCTGGACCACACGGGGGGGGTCAGATACGCAGTATTTT. Residues: CAWTTRGGSDTQYF. This rearrangement joins TRBV30 to TRBJ2-3; 8 bases are shared with TRBD2. The CDR3 runs 14 residues. V trimming: 4 bases; J trimming: 4 bases; junction bases outside the gene matches: 7. The V gene's germline CDR1 is GTSNPN and CDR2 SVGIG (reference sequence).

The V call is TRBV19, the J call TRBJ2-2; the match to TRBD1 covers 8 bases. Germline V CDR1 and CDR2: LNHDA, SQIVND (reference sequence). V trimming: 4 bases; J trimming: 4 bases; junction bases outside the gene matches: 2. This CDR3 is 14 amino acids long. CDR3 sequence reads: CASSRTGSTGELFF. CDR3 DNA sequence: TGTGCCAGTAGTAGGACAGGGTCCACCGGGGAGCTGTTTTTT.

This clone was recorded a few times. This rearrangement joins TRBV7-3 to TRBJ1-6, with D unresolved. With 1 base removed from V and 9 bases from J, the gap between germline ends came to 10 bases. Germline CDR1 reads SGHTA; CDR2 reads FQGTGA. This CDR3 region has 14 residues. CDR3 protein: CASSLNSWASPLHF. Written as DNA, the CDR3 is TGTGCCAGCAGCTTAAACTCCTGGGCTTCACCCCTCCACTTT.

The V call is TRBV7-9, the J call TRBJ1-2, with a possible D match to TRBD1 (6 bases). Germline V gene data show CDR1 as SEHNR and CDR2 as FQNEAQ (reference sequence). This CDR3 is built from 14 residues. V shed 5 bases and J shed 3 bases, with 13 bases lying between them. CDR3: CASSLQGLDYGYTF. CDR3 DNA sequence: TGTGCCAGCAGCCTACAGGGTCTCGACTATGGCTACACCTTC.

At least ten counts were recorded for this clone. Other DNA sequences within the sample encode an identical CDR3. The V gene is TRBV19, the J gene TRBJ1-1, with no clear D. The CDR3 has 11 residues. CDR1 is LNHDA and CDR2 is SQIVND in the germline V gene (reference sequence). Trimming stripped 5 bases from V and 0 bases from J, with 1 base between. The CDR3 coding sequence is TGTGCCAGTAGTGTGAACACTGAAGCTTTCTTT. Encoded protein: CASSVNTEAFF.

This clone has a single count. This sequence joins TRBV13 and TRBJ2-1; TRBD2 matches at 8 bases. The CDR3 runs 16 residues. CDR1 and CDR2 (germline): PRHDT, FYEKMQ (reference sequence). J was trimmed by 5 bases and V by 5 bases; bases with no gene match: 11. CDR3 nucleotides: TGTGCCAGCAGCGACAGAGCGGGGGCGGTAAACAATGAGCAGTTCTTC. Encoded protein: CASSDRAGAVNNEQFF.

The V call is TRBV30, the J call TRBJ1-2, with 11 bases fitting TRBD1. V gave up 8 bases and J gave up 0 bases; unmatched junction bases: 2. In germline, CDR1 is GTSNPN, CDR2 SVGIG (reference sequence). The CDR3 is 13 residues long. The CDR3 DNA follows: TGTGCCGGACAGGGGGCCTCTAACTATGGCTACACCTTC. It codes for CAGQGASNYGYTF.

The J gene is TRBJ2-5, the V gene TRBV7-9; D might be TRBD1 or TRBD2, each matching 5 bases. The CDR3 covers 16 residues. Germline assignment: CDR1 SEHNR and CDR2 FQNEAQ (reference sequence). V lost 2 bases, J lost 1 base, and 14 bases lay in between. The CDR3 protein is CASSLLGTSIQETQYF. For the CDR3, the DNA is TGTGCCAGCAGCTTATTAGGGACGTCGATCCAAGAGACCCAGTACTTC.

This chain links TRBV5-1 with TRBJ2-3; no firm D call. From germline, CDR1 is SGHRS and CDR2 YFSETQ. V was trimmed by 8 bases and J by 2 bases, leaving 6 bases between them. The length of the CDR3 is 11 residues. The DNA of the CDR3 is TGCGCCAGTTCTGACACAGATACGCAGTATTTT. Translation: CASSDTDTQYF.

The chain has TRBV27 and TRBJ1-1; no definite D call. This CDR3 contains 13 residues. CDR1 and CDR2 (germline): MNHEY, SMNVEV (reference sequence). Trimming pared 9 bases from V and 3 bases from J, leaving 14 bases between. The CDR3 sequence: CASGLVADTEAFF. DNA for the CDR3: TGTGCCAGTGGTCTTGTGGCAGACACTGAAGCTTTCTTT.

This clone was picked up one time. The chain combines TRBV6-5 with TRBJ1-1, with 7 nucleotides matching TRBD1. The ends lost 6 bases at V and 2 bases at J; junction bases unmatched: 6. The CDR3 loop spans 14 amino acids. In germline, CDR1 is MNHEY, CDR2 SVGAGI. The CDR3 loop reads CASSPDRDNTEAFF. CDR3 nucleotide sequence: TGTGCCAGCAGCCCCGACAGGGATAACACTGAAGCTTTCTTT.

CDR3 protein: CASSPGPRGGMNTEAFF. In DNA, the CDR3 is TGTGCCAGCAGCCCGGGGCCCAGGGGCGGAATGAACACTGAAGCTTTCTTT. The chain joins TRBV5-4 to TRBJ1-1; a possible D gene is TRBD1 (6 bases). V was pared by 4 bases and J by 0 bases, with 19 bases between. Germline V lookup: CDR1 SGHNT, CDR2 YYREEE (reference sequence). The CDR3 consists of 17 residues.

The V gene is TRBV27, the J gene TRBJ2-6, with D perhaps matching TRBD1 (5 bases). The V gene lost 5 bases and the J gene lost 0 bases, with 11 bases spanning the gap. The CDR3 runs 16 residues. From germline, CDR1 is MNHEY and CDR2 SMNVEV (reference sequence). The CDR3 here is CASSIRQSSGANVLTF. The CDR3 DNA is TGTGCCAGCAGTATACGACAGAGCTCTGGGGCCAACGTCCTGACTTTC.

The count of this clone is one. This chain links TRBV6-1 with TRBJ1-5, with a weak D call TRBD1 (6 bases). This CDR3 region has 12 residues. V gave up 7 bases and J gave up 6 bases, with 10 bases separating them. CDR1 and CDR2 from the germline V gene are MNHNS and SASEGT. The CDR3 bases are TGTGCCAGCACAGGGGTCGGTCAGCCCCAGCATTTT. Amino acids: CASTGVGQPQHF.

This clone has a handful of counts. The chain is built from TRBV4-2 and TRBJ2-2, with a weak D call TRBD1 (5 bases). Trimming took off 0 bases at V and 1 base at J, with 12 bases between the two ends. Looked up from germline, CDR1 is LGHNA and CDR2 is YNFKEQ. The CDR3 has 17 residues. CDR3 loop: CASSQDMGRVNTGELFF. The CDR3 DNA follows: TGTGCCAGCAGCCAAGATATGGGCAGGGTGAACACCGGGGAGCTGTTTTTT.

This clone was counted once. This chain uses TRBV5-1 with TRBJ1-2, with a tentative D call TRBD1 (6 bases). With 7 bases removed from V and 1 base from J, the gap between germline ends came to 14 bases. The CDR3 consists of 14 residues. Germline V gene sequence: CDR1 SGHRS, CDR2 YFSETQ. DNA of the CDR3: TGCGCCAGCGGCCCTGGGGGCTTTAACTATGGCTACACCTTC. This codes for CASGPGGFNYGYTF.

The chain couples TRBV7-2 to TRBJ2-7, with 9 bases identical to TRBD2. This CDR3 comprises 15 residues. V gave up 8 bases and J gave up 0 bases; unmatched junction bases: 8. The germline gives CDR1 SGHTA, CDR2 FQGNSA. DNA of the CDR3: TGTGCCAGCGGCCGTGGCGGGGGGGCCTCCTACGAGCAGTACTTC. This encodes CASGRGGGASYEQYF.

The table lists this clone with a count of one. The V gene is TRBV6-6, the J gene TRBJ1-4; no reliable D call. This CDR3 has 13 amino acids. CDR1 is MNHNY, CDR2 SVGAGI, per germline (reference sequence). Between the trimmed V and J ends, which lost 8 bases and 2 bases, there was a span of 9 bases. The CDR3 coding sequence is TGTGCCAGCTGTCGGCAGACTAATGAAAAACTGTTTTTT. The encoded protein is CASCRQTNEKLFF.

As regards this clone: One end of the junction is discordant with germline, which a read error may explain. J is TRBJ1-1 and V is TRBV5-1; a possible D gene is TRBD1 (5 bases). The length of the CDR3 is 15 residues. In germline, CDR1 is SGHRS, CDR2 YFSETQ. CDR3 bases: TGCGCCAGCAACTTGGGGGACGGCATGAACACTGAAGCTTTCTTT. It specifies CASNLGDGMNTEAFF.

The rearrangement links TRBV19 to TRBJ2-7; a possible D gene is TRBD2 (6 bases). In germline, CDR1 is LNHDA, CDR2 SQIVND (reference sequence). This CDR3 is built from 17 residues. V gave up 0 bases and J gave up 2 bases, with 17 bases separating them. As DNA, the CDR3 is TGTGCCAGTAGTATAGATGGCCGGCGGGGCACCACCTACGAGCAGTACTTC. It is translated as CASSIDGRRGTTYEQYF.

V usage is TRBV28 and J usage is TRBJ1-5; D remains unclear. V shed 6 bases and J shed 5 bases, with 11 bases lying between them. Germline V gene sequence: CDR1 MDHEN, CDR2 SYDVKM. CDR3 length: 13 amino acids. The CDR3 nucleotides read TGTGCCAGCAGAGGAGGAGACTATCAGCCCCAGCATTTT. Its protein product is CASRGGDYQPQHF.

V gene TRBV10-3 combines with J gene TRBJ2-1; D perhaps matches TRBD2 (6 bases). The V gene lost 6 bases and the J gene lost 4 bases, with 13 bases spanning the gap. Germline lookup yields CDR1 ENHRY and CDR2 SYGVKD. The CDR3 totals 14 residues. CDR3 sequence (DNA): TGTGCCATCAGCTTCTCCGGGGGTTACAATGAGCAGTTCTTC. This sequence encodes CAISFSGGYNEQFF.